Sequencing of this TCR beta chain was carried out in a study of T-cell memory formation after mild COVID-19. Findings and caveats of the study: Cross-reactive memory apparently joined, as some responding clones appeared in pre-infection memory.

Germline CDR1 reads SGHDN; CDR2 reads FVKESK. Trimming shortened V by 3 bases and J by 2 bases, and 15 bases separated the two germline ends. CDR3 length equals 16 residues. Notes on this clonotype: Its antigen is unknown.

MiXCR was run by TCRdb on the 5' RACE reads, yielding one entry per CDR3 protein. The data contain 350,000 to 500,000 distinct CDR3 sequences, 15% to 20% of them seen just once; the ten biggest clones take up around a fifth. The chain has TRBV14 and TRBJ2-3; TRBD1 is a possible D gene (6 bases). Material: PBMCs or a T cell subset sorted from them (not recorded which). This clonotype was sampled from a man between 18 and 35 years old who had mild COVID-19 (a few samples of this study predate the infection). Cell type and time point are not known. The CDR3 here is CASSQARGHLTDTQYF. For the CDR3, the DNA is TGTGCCAGCAGCCAGGCCCGGGGACACCTCACAGATACGCAGTATTTT.